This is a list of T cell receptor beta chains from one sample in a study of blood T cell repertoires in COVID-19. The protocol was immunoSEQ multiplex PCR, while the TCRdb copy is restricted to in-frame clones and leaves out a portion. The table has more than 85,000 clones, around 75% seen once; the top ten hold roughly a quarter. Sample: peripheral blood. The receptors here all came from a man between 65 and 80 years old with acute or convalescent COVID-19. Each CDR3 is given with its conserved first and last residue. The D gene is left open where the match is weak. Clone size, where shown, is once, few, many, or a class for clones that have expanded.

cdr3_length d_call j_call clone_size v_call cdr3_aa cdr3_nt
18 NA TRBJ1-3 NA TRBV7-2 CASSLEAVSILSGNTIYF TGTGCCAGCAGCTTAGAGGCGGTTTCTATACTCTCTGGAAACACCATATATTTT
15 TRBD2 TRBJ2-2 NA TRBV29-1 CSVGAGGVYTGELFF TGCAGCGTTGGAGCGGGAGGGGTGTACACCGGGGAGCTGTTTTTT
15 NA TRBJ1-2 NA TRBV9 CASSVDFPSRYGYTF TGTGCCAGCAGCGTAGATTTTCCCTCGCGGTATGGCTACACCTTC
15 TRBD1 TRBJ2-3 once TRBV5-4 CASSLTGGRADTQYF TGTGCCAGCAGCTTGACAGGGGGCAGGGCAGATACGCAGTATTTT
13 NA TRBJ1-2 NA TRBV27 CASSLSHRSGYTF TGTGCCAGCAGTTTATCGCACAGGAGCGGCTACACCTTC
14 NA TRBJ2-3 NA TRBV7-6 CASSLFSSTDTQYF TGTGCCAGCAGCTTATTTAGTTCCACAGATACGCAGTATTTT
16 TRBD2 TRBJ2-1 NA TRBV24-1 CATSGSEAGGPREQFF TGTGCCACCAGTGGAAGTGAAGCGGGAGGGCCAAGGGAGCAGTTCTTC
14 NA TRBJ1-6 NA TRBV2 CASSGGFYNSPLHF TGTGCCAGCAGTGGAGGGTTCTATAATTCACCCCTCCACTTT
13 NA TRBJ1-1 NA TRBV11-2 CASSLDQNTEAFF TGTGCCAGCAGCTTAGATCAGAACACTGAAGCTTTCTTT
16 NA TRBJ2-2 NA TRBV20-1 CSASEAGATNTGELFF TGCAGTGCTAGTGAGGCAGGGGCTACGAACACCGGGGAGCTGTTTTTT
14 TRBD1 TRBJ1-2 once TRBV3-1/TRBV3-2 CASSQVRGPYGYTF TGTGCCAGCAGCCAAGTCAGGGGGCCCTATGGCTACACCTTC
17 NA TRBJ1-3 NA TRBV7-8 CASSLEVLGLSGNTIYF TGTGCCAGCAGCTTAGAGGTCTTGGGGCTCTCCGGAAACACCATATATTTT
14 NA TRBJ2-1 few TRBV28 CASRRGGGIYEQFF TGTGCCAGCCGAAGGGGAGGCGGGATCTATGAGCAGTTCTTC
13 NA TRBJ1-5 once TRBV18 CASSPYSMQPQHF TGTGCCAGCTCACCCTATAGTATGCAGCCCCAGCATTTT
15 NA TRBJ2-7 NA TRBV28 CASRRYSVSSYEQYF TGTGCCAGCAGACGATATAGCGTGAGCTCCTACGAGCAGTACTTC
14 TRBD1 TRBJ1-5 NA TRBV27 CASSLRQGGQPQHF TGTGCCAGCAGTTTAAGACAGGGAGGACAGCCCCAGCATTTT
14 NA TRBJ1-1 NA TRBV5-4 CASRLGGYTTEAFF TGTGCCAGCAGATTGGGAGGGTATACCACTGAAGCTTTCTTT
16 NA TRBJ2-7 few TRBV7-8 CASSSGRGASLYEQYF TGTGCCAGCAGCTCTGGACGGGGGGCTAGTCTATACGAGCAGTACTTC
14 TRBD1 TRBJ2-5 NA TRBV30 CAWSTGTDQETQYF TGTGCCTGGAGTACAGGGACAGATCAAGAGACCCAGTACTTC
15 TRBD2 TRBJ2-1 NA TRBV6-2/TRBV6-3 CASSYSMGLAREQFF TGTGCCAGCAGTTACTCGATGGGACTAGCTCGGGAGCAGTTCTTC
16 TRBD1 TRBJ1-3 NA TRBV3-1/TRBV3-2 CASSSFGTASGNTIYF TGTGCCAGCAGCTCATTCGGGACAGCTTCTGGAAACACCATATATTTT
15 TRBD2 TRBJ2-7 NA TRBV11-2 CASSPLAGWSYEQYF TGTGCCAGCAGCCCCTTAGCGGGATGGTCCTACGAGCAGTACTTC
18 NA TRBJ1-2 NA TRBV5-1 CASGVGLDRPLSNYGYTF TGCGCCAGCGGGGTCGGGTTGGACAGACCCCTTTCCAACTATGGCTACACCTTC
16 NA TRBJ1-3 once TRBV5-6 CASSLGNRATGNTIYF TGTGCCAGCAGCTTGGGTAACAGGGCAACTGGAAACACCATATATTTT
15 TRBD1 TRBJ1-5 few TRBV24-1 CATSVGQGSNQPQHF TGTGCCACCAGTGTGGGACAGGGAAGCAATCAGCCCCAGCATTTT
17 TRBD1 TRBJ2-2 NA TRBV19 CASSKPQGARATGELFF TGTGCCAGTAGTAAACCCCAGGGGGCGCGTGCTACCGGGGAGCTGTTTTTT
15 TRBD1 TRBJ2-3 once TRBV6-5 CASGQGKSSTDTQYF TGTGCCAGCGGACAGGGGAAGTCGAGCACAGATACGCAGTATTTT
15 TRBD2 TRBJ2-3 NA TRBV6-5 CASSYSGQRGDTQYF TGTGCCAGCAGTTACTCTGGGCAGCGGGGAGATACGCAGTATTTT
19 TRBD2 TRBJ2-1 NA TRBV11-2 CASSLKAGTSGIRYNEQFF TGTGCCAGCAGCCTAAAAGCCGGGACTAGCGGGATCCGCTACAATGAGCAGTTCTTC
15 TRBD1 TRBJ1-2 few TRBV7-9 CASSPREGANYGYTF TGTGCCAGCAGCCCCCGGGAGGGGGCGAACTATGGCTACACCTTC
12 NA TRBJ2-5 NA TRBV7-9 CASSSGGETQYF TGTGCCAGCAGCTCTGGCGGGGAGACCCAGTACTTC
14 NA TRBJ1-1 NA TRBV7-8 CASSLVTGNTEAFF TGTGCCAGCAGCTTAGTCACGGGGAACACTGAAGCTTTCTTT
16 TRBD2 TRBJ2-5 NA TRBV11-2 CASSLIPAGGQETQYF TGTGCCAGCAGCTTAATCCCAGCGGGGGGTCAAGAGACCCAGTACTTC
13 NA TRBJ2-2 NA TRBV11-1 CASSLEASGELFF TGTGCCAGCAGCTTAGAAGCAAGCGGGGAGCTGTTTTTT
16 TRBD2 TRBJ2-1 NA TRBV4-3 CASSQSIAGVWGEQFF TGCGCCAGCAGCCAGAGTATAGCGGGAGTTTGGGGTGAGCAGTTCTTC
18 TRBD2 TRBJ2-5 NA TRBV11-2 CASSSLSPAAGGGETQYF TGTGCCAGCAGCTCCTTAAGCCCCGCAGCGGGAGGGGGAGAGACCCAGTACTTC
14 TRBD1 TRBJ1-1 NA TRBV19 CASSIQGARAEAFF TGTGCCAGTAGTATTCAGGGGGCGCGGGCTGAAGCTTTCTTT
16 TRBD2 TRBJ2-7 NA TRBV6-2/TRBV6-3 CASSYLPLRGSGEQYF TGTGCCAGCAGTTATCTCCCCCTCCGCGGGAGTGGCGAGCAGTACTTC